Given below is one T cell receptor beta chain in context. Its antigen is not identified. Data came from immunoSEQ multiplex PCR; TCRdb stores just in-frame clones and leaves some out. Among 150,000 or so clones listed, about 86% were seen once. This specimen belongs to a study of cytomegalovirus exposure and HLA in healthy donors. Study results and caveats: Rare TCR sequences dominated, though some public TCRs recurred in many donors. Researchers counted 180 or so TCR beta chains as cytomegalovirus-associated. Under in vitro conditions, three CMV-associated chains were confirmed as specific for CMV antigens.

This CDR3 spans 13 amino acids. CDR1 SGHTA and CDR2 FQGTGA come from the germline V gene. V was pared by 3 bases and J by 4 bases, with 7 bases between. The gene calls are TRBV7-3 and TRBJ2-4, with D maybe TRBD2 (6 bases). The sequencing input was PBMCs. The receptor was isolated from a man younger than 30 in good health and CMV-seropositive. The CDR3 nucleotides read TGTGCCAGCAGCTTGGAGGGTAAAAACATTCAGTACTTC. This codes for CASSLEGKNIQYF.